Listed below are T cell receptor beta chains from one sample, sequenced in a study of cytomegalovirus exposure and HLA in healthy donors. Sequencing used immunoSEQ multiplex PCR; TCRdb keeps in-frame clones, though not all of them. The table lists 120,000 to 150,000 clones, roughly 80% of them singletons. The sequencing sample was made of PBMCs. The origin of the receptors is a woman between 35 and 50 years old in good health and CMV-seropositive. The CDR3 runs from the conserved cysteine through the conserved F or W. The D gene is left open where the match is weak. Size tells how often a clone was seen (once, few, many) or the class of an expanded clone, and some rows leave it out.

>TRBV9|NA|TRBJ2-4|TRBD2
CASSIEDGSGGWDIQYF
TGTGCCAGCAGCATTGAGGATGGTAGCGGGGGGTGGGACATTCAGTACTTC
>TRBV5-1|NA|TRBJ2-5|TRBD2
CASSRGGGSQETQYF
TGCGCCAGCAGCCGTGGCGGGGGTTCCCAAGAGACCCAGTACTTC
>TRBV2|NA|TRBJ1-1|NA
CASSFTGFGTEAFF
TGTGCCAGCAGTTTTACGGGGTTTGGCACTGAAGCTTTCTTT
>TRBV4-3|NA|TRBJ2-1|TRBD2
CASSPGLAGGPYNEQFF
TGCGCCAGCAGCCCGGGACTAGCGGGGGGGCCGTACAATGAGCAGTTCTTC
>TRBV28|NA|TRBJ2-7|TRBD2
CASRSGTSAYEQYF
TGTGCCAGCAGGTCCGGGACTAGCGCCTACGAGCAGTACTTC
>TRBV30|NA|TRBJ2-7|NA
CAWSSLAFRYEQYF
TGTGCCTGGAGTTCCCTAGCTTTCCGCTACGAGCAGTACTTC
>TRBV5-4|NA|TRBJ2-3|TRBD2
CASSPGQRGSDTQYF
TGTGCCAGCAGCCCCGGCCAGCGGGGATCAGATACGCAGTATTTT
>TRBV4-1|NA|TRBJ1-3|NA
CASSQATARGNTIYF
TGCGCCAGCAGCCAAGCGACGGCGAGGGGAAACACCATATATTTT
>TRBV12-5|NA|TRBJ2-7|TRBD1
CASALGTGLYEQYF
TGTGCTAGTGCCCTGGGGACAGGGCTCTACGAGCAGTACTTC
>TRBV7-6|NA|TRBJ1-3|NA
CASSLGGTGAGNTIYF
TGTGCCAGCAGCTTGGGCGGGACGGGAGCTGGAAACACCATATATTTT
>TRBV6-6|NA|TRBJ1-1|TRBD1
CASSYSTGTGTTEAFF
TGTGCCAGCAGTTACTCAACCGGGACAGGGACCACTGAAGCTTTCTTT
>TRBV7-8|few|TRBJ2-7|NA
CASRKKVLGLSVYEQYF
TGTGCCAGCAGAAAAAAAGTTCTTGGACTAAGTGTTTACGAGCAGTACTTC
>TRBV7-2|NA|TRBJ2-7|NA
CASSLYGGEQYF
TGTGCCAGCAGCTTATATGGAGGGGAGCAGTACTTC
>TRBV19|NA|TRBJ2-7|TRBD1
CASSLGPTGVDEQYF
TGTGCCAGTAGTCTCGGGCCGACAGGGGTGGACGAGCAGTACTTC
>TRBV4-2|NA|TRBJ2-3|NA
CASSREASTDTQYF
TGTGCCAGCAGCCGGGAGGCTAGCACAGATACGCAGTATTTT
>TRBV6-4|NA|TRBJ2-7|TRBD2
CASSVLLPGLEAYEQYF
TGTGCCAGCAGTGTCCTTCTTCCGGGACTAGAGGCCTACGAGCAGTACTTC
>TRBV28|NA|TRBJ1-2|NA
CASSWGRSDYGYTF
TGTGCCAGCAGTTGGGGCCGCAGTGACTATGGCTACACCTTC
>TRBV5-4|NA|TRBJ2-3|NA
CASSLTGFAGTQYF
TGTGCCAGCAGCTTGACAGGGTTTGCGGGTACGCAGTATTTT
>TRBV10-2|NA|TRBJ1-5|TRBD1
CASSEQGPGNQPQHF
TGCGCCAGCAGCGAACAGGGGCCAGGCAATCAGCCCCAGCATTTT
>TRBV20-1|NA|TRBJ1-1|NA
CSAERVTEAFF
TGCAGTGCTGAGAGGGTGACTGAAGCTTTCTTT
>TRBV19|NA|TRBJ2-5|NA
CASSIGVAQYF
TGTGCCAGTAGTATCGGGGTAGCCCAGTACTTC
>TRBV6-5|NA|TRBJ1-2|NA
CASSYLGSYGYTF
TGTGCCAGCAGTTATCTCGGTAGTTATGGCTACACCTTC
>TRBV9|NA|TRBJ1-5|TRBD1
CASSTGGYSNQPQHF
TGTGCCAGCAGCACAGGGGGATATAGCAATCAGCCCCAGCATTTT
>TRBV4-2|NA|TRBJ2-7|TRBD2
CASSQLVRTSDSYEQYF
TGTGCCAGCAGCCAGTTAGTTAGGACTAGCGACTCCTACGAGCAGTACTTC
>TRBV6-6|NA|TRBJ2-6|NA
CASSYGGTPLLTF
TGTGCCAGCAGTTATGGCGGGACCCCGCTCTTGACTTTC
>TRBV6-5|NA|TRBJ2-2|NA
CASSHNTGELFF
TGTGCCAGCAGCCACAATACCGGGGAGCTGTTTTTT
>TRBV27|NA|TRBJ2-1|TRBD1
CASSLEGTGAISYNEQFF
TGTGCCAGCAGTTTAGAGGGGACAGGGGCTATTTCCTACAATGAGCAGTTCTTC
>TRBV15|NA|TRBJ1-5|TRBD1
CATSRDLRGQGGGYSNQPQHF
TGTGCCACCAGCAGAGATCTTAGGGGACAGGGTGGGGGCTATAGCAATCAGCCCCAGCATTTT